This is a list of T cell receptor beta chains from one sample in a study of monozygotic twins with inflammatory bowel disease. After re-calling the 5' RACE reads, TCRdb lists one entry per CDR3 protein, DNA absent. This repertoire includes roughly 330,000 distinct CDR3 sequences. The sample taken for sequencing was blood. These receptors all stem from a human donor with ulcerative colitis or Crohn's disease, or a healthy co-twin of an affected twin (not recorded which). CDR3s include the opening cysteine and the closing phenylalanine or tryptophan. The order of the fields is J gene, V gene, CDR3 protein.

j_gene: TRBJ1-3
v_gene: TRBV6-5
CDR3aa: CASSRDGNTIYF

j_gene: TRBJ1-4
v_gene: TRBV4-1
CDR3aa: CASSTNVGDRGQKLFF

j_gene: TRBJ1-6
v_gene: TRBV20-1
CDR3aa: CSANRGRSYNSPLHF

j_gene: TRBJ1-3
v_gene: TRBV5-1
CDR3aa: CASSLGASGNTIYF

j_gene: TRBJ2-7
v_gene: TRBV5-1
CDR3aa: CASSLSSGTAYEQYF

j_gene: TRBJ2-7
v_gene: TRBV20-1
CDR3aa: CSARSRRSQQQPSYEQYF

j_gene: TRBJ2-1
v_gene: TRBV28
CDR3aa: CASRNIGEQFF

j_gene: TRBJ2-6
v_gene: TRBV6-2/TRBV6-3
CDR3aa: CASSYSSSSGANVLTF

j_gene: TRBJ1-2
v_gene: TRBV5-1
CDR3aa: CASSFREDGYGYTF

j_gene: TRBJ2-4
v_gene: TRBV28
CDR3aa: CASEGTGKNIQYF

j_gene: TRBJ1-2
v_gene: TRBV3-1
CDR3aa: CASSHGGKVDYTF

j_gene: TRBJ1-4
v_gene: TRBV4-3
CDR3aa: CASSQDRTLGEKLFF

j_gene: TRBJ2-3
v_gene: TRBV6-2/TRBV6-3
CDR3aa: CASSYSSGSGRAADTQYF

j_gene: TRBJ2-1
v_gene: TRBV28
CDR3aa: CASRLAGGQYNEQFF

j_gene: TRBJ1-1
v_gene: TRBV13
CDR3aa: CASSLEDSEAFF

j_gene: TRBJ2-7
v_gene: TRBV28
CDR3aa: CASSNTGFPYEQYF

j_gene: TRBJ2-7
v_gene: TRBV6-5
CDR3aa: CASSYSSGAAILHEQYF

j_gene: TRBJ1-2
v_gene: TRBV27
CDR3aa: CASSPTGANLLGYTF

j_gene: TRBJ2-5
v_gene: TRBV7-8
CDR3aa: CASSFSRGETQYF

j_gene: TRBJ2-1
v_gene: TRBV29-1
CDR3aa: CSAKQTSDSYNEQFF

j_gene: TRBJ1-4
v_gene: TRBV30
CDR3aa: CAWETGAVEKLFF

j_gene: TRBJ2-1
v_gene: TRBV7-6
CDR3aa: CASSLEGTGREQFF

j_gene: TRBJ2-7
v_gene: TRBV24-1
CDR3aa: CATSDEAPGQGVYEQYF

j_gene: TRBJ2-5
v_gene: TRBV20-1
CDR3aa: CSAETGTAIQETQYF

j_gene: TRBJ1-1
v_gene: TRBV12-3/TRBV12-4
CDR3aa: CASSQRQGALLIGTEAFF

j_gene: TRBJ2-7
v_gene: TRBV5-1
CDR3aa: CASSIAGTGNYEQYF

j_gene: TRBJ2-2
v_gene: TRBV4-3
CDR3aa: CASSGTGGTGELFF

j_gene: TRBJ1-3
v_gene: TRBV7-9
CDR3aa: CASSTGTDSGNTIYF

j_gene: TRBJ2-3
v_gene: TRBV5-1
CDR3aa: CASSLEGTETDTQYF

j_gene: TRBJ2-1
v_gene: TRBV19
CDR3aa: CASSARDRYNEQFF

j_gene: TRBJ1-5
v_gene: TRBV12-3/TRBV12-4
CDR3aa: CASSLYSGKVGNQPQHF

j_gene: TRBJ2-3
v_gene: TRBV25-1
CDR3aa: CASSESIASTDTQYF

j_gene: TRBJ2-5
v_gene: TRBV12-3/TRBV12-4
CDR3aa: CASSFRAGSQTQYF